The present T cell receptor beta chain was sequenced within a study of T cell repertoires in cytomegalovirus infection. Broader study findings: What dominated the ex vivo response were HLA-C-restricted CMV-specific TCR beta clonotypes.

The ends were cut back, 1 base at V and 2 bases at J, with 9 bases in the middle. In germline, CDR1 is SGHTA, CDR2 FQGNSA. There are 15 residues in the CDR3. One entry per CDR3 protein results from TCRdb running MiXCR on the reads. Altogether about 400,000 distinct CDR3 sequences are present, just under 35% being singletons, with the ten largest covering around an eighth. Details on this clonotype: Its antigen is still unknown.

The sequence was obtained from a human donor in good health (CMV status not recorded). Some clones in this sample may be carry-over from other donors' samples. This rearrangement joins TRBV7-2 to TRBJ1-3; TRBD1 might be the D (6 bases). The specimen was cultured PBMCs, collected from culture after CMV antigen stimulation. DNA for the CDR3: TGTGCCAGCAGCTTAGAGGGGGGCCCTGGAAACACCATATATTTT. Its translation is CASSLEGGPGNTIYF.